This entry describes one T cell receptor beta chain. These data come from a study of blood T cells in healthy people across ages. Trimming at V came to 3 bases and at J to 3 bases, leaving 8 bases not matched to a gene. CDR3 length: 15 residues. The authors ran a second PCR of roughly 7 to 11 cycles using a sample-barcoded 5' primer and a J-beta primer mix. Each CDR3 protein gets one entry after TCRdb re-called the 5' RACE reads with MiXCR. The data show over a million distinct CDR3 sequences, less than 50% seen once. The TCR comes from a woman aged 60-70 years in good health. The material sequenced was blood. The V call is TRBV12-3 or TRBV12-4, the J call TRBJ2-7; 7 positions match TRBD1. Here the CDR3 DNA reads TGTGCCAGCAGTTTTCTGAGGGGGCGTTTCTACGAGCAGTACTTC. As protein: CASSFLRGRFYEQYF.